This passage covers 19 T cell receptor beta chains from one sample sequenced in a study of T cell repertoires in ileal Crohn's disease (dated by TCRdb to between 2019 and 2020). The protocol used for the library was the immunoSEQ multiplex PCR assay. TCRdb took over this immuneACCESS table, retaining in-frame rearrangements with V and J assigned. Such tables are incomplete; in checked studies, under half of the missing clones stem from an unresolved V gene, and the remainder is unexplained. The sample has 4,500 to 5,500 clones on record, over 65% of them singletons. The leading ten clones occupy less than 25% of the sample. The sample taken for sequencing was ileal tissue. Source of these receptors: an adult with Crohn's disease.

This chain uses TRBV6-1 with TRBJ1-5; no definite D call. Germline V gene lookup returns CDR1 MNHNS and CDR2 SASEGT. Trimming cost V 3 bases and J 7 bases, with 10 bases left between them. The CDR3 sequence is 13 residues long. The CDR3 here is CASSDNWEQPQHF. CDR3 nucleotide sequence: TGTGCCAGCAGTGATAACTGGGAGCAGCCCCAGCATTTT.

This chain uses TRBV6-6 with TRBJ1-2; D gene uncertain. This CDR3 comprises 15 residues. CDR1 MNHNY and CDR2 SVGAGI come from the germline V gene (reference sequence). V was trimmed by 5 bases and J by 8 bases, leaving 21 bases between them. The CDR3 is CASSPNQDGRRGYTF. The DNA of the CDR3 is TGTGCCAGCAGTCCCAACCAAGACGGGCGGAGGGGCTACACCTTC.

The chain's CDR3 is CASSLGTGGPNEQFF. Written as DNA, the CDR3 is TGCGCCAGCAGCTTGGGAACAGGGGGCCCTAATGAGCAGTTCTTC. The V gene is TRBV5-1, the J gene TRBJ2-1; 9 bases align to TRBD1. Losses at the gene ends were 0 bases for V and 7 bases for J; bases not matched to a gene: 5. The germline V gene encodes CDR1 SGHRS and CDR2 YFSETQ. The CDR3 is made up of 15 amino acids.

This clone was detected only once. The genes are TRBV5-6 and TRBJ1-2; no reliable D call. Germline assignment: CDR1 SGHDT and CDR2 YYEEEE. Trimming removed 4 bases at V and 3 bases at J, with 7 bases between. CDR3 length: 12 residues. The CDR3 DNA sequence: TGTGCCAGCAGCAAATATTACTATGGCTACACCTTC. This gives the protein CASSKYYYGYTF. Combining the CDR3 with reference TRBV5-6 and TRBJ1-2 gives the whole variable domain DAGVTQSPTHLIKTRGQQVTLRCSPKSGHDTVSWYQQALGQGPQFIFQYYEEEERQRGNFPDRFSGHQFPNYSSELNVNALLLGDSALYLCASSKYYYGYTFGSGTRLTVV.

The chain is built from TRBV5-1 and TRBJ1-1; D might be TRBD1 (6 bases). In germline, CDR1 is SGHRS, CDR2 YFSETQ. The CDR3 length is 14 residues. CDR3 bases: TGCGCGTCTCGACATGGGGGGGGCGGCGCTGAAGCTTTCTTT. Protein product: CASRHGGGGAEAFF.

This clone was counted between two and nine times. The rearrangement joins TRBV6-6 to TRBJ2-3; 11 positions agree with TRBD2. V lost 5 bases and J lost 4; bases outside the gene matches: 8. Germline V gene sequence: CDR1 MNHNY, CDR2 SVGAGI (reference sequence). CDR3 length: 16 residues. The CDR3 sequence is CASSGLAGGPPDTQYF. In DNA form, the CDR3 reads TGTGCCAGCAGTGGCTTAGCGGGGGGGCCCCCAGATACGCAGTATTTT.

The rearrangement uses TRBV29-1 and TRBJ2-5; the D gene is possibly TRBD2 (5 bases). Germline-derived CDR1 and CDR2 are SQVTM and ANQGSEA. V lost 5 bases and J lost 4, with 17 bases in between. This CDR3 region has 14 residues. The CDR3 DNA is TGCAGCGTTACTCCCGAGGCGGGTGGAGAGACCCAGTACTTC. As protein: CSVTPEAGGETQYF.

The rearrangement links TRBV9 to TRBJ2-3; D unresolved. V was cut by 0 bases and J by 5 bases, with 10 bases left in between. Per germline, CDR1 SGDLS and CDR2 YYNGEE. The length of the CDR3 is 14 residues. The CDR3: CASSVEPSIDTQYF. In nucleotides, the CDR3 is TGTGCCAGCAGCGTAGAGCCTAGTATAGATACGCAGTATTTT. The full variable domain, rest sourced from reference TRBV9 and TRBJ2-3, is DSGVTQTPKHLITATGQRVTLRCSPRSGDLSVYWYQQSLDQGLQFLIQYYNGEERAKGNILERFSAQQFPDLHSELNLSSLELGDSALYFCASSVEPSIDTQYFGPGTRLTVL.

This clone was counted a single time. The chain recombines TRBV5-1 with TRBJ2-7; TRBD2 might be the D (6 bases). Germline V gene lookup returns CDR1 SGHRS and CDR2 YFSETQ. The CDR3 totals 14 residues. V gave up 6 bases and J gave up 2 bases, with 15 bases separating them. The CDR3 sequence: CASTAFAGPYEQYF. DNA of the CDR3: TGCGCCAGCACGGCCTTTGCGGGGCCCTACGAGCAGTACTTC.

This rearrangement joins TRBV11-3 to TRBJ1-1; D is possibly TRBD1 (5 bases). This CDR3 is 15 amino acids long. CDR1 and CDR2 from the germline V gene are SGHNT and YENEEA. Trimming took off 1 base at V and 0 bases at J, with 9 bases between the two ends. The CDR3 DNA sequence: TGTGCCAGCAGCTTAGCCTGGGGCCTGAACACTGAAGCTTTCTTT. This sequence encodes CASSLAWGLNTEAFF. Full variable domain (remainder filled in from reference TRBV11-3 and TRBJ1-1): EAGVVQSPRYKIIEKKQPVAFWCNPISGHNTLYWYLQNLGQGPELLIRYENEEAVDDSQLPKDRFSAERLKGVDSTLKIQPAELGDSAVYLCASSLAWGLNTEAFFGQGTRLTVV.

This clone has just one count. The rearrangement joins TRBV7-9 to TRBJ1-5; D uncertain. The CDR3 runs 13 residues. CDR1 SEHNR and CDR2 FQNEAQ come from the germline V gene (reference sequence). Trimming cost V 1 base and J 4 bases, with 5 bases left between them. The DNA of the CDR3 is TGTGCCAGCAGCTTAGGTAATAATCAGCCCCAGCATTTT. Translating gives CASSLGNNQPQHF.

By proportion, this clone is large. The same CDR3 is also encoded by other DNA sequences in this sample. The chain recombines TRBV27 with TRBJ1-1; D uncertain. Germline values: CDR1 MNHEY, CDR2 SMNVEV (reference sequence). Trimming took off 4 bases at V and 7 bases at J, with 10 bases between the two ends. This CDR3 contains 12 residues. DNA of the CDR3: TGTGCCAGCAGTTCCCCTTACAGTGAAGCTTTCTTT. Translated, it gives CASSSPYSEAFF.

The V gene is TRBV5-1, the J gene TRBJ2-2; D remains ambiguous. Trimming took 1 base from V and 2 from J, leaving 9 bases between them. The CDR3 covers 15 residues. Germline V CDR1 and CDR2: SGHRS, YFSETQ. The CDR3 DNA reads TGCGCCAGCAGCTTGAAAATGTCAAACACCGGGGAGCTGTTTTTT. Residues: CASSLKMSNTGELFF.

V usage is TRBV6-1 and J usage is TRBJ1-5, with 8 nucleotides matching TRBD1. This CDR3 region has 14 residues. Germline V CDR1 and CDR2: MNHNS, SASEGT. The J segment lost 6 bases and the V segment lost 3 bases, leaving 4 bases of the junction unmatched. The CDR3 is CASSDWTGIQPQHF. DNA for the CDR3: TGTGCCAGCAGTGACTGGACAGGGATTCAGCCCCAGCATTTT.

The genes are TRBV4-1 and TRBJ2-5; possible D gene TRBD2, 6 bases. The V gene's germline CDR1 is MGHRA and CDR2 YSYEKL. CDR3 length: 16 residues. V was pared by 0 bases and J by 7 bases, with 18 bases between. The CDR3 sequence: CASSQEISGNRGTQYF. Written as DNA, the CDR3 is TGCGCCAGCAGCCAAGAGATTAGCGGCAACCGGGGGACCCAGTACTTC.

Here the CDR3 DNA reads TGTGCCAGCAGAGACAGGGGGTCCTCTAACTATGGCTACACCTTC. It specifies CASRDRGSSNYGYTF. The rearrangement links TRBV27 to TRBJ1-2; 9 bases are shared with TRBD1. V was pared by 6 bases and J by 0 bases, with 5 bases of the junction left unmatched. The CDR3 has 15 residues. Germline assignment: CDR1 MNHEY and CDR2 SMNVEV (reference sequence).

The rearrangement links TRBV6-6 to TRBJ1-5; the match to TRBD1 covers 8 bases. The V and J ends lost 5 bases and 2 bases, in that order; junction bases with no gene match: 5. The CDR3 spans 15 residues. Per germline, CDR1 MNHNY and CDR2 SVGAGI (reference sequence). The CDR3: CASSPGQGRNQPQHF. In nucleotides, the CDR3 is TGTGCCAGCAGTCCAGGACAGGGACGCAATCAGCCCCAGCATTTT.

The CDR3 nucleotides are TGTGCTAGTGGTCTGCGAATCGGGACAGAGGACCTGAACACTGAAGCTTTCTTT. Its translation: CASGLRIGTEDLNTEAFF. The rearrangement joins TRBV12-5 to TRBJ1-1, with 7 bases aligning to TRBD1. There are 18 residues in the CDR3. CDR1 is LGHNT, CDR2 FRNRAP, per germline. The ends lost 5 bases at V and 0 bases at J; junction bases unmatched: 15.

This clone was seen a few times. The chain combines TRBV6-1 with TRBJ2-1, with 11 bases fitting TRBD2. The germline gives CDR1 MNHNS, CDR2 SASEGT. Unmatched junction bases numbered 2, after V lost 1 base and J lost 6 bases. The CDR3 is 15 residues long. CDR3 nucleotide sequence: TGTGCCAGCAGTGAAGGCCTAGCGGGAGGCAATGAGCAGTTCTTC. It is translated as CASSEGLAGGNEQFF.